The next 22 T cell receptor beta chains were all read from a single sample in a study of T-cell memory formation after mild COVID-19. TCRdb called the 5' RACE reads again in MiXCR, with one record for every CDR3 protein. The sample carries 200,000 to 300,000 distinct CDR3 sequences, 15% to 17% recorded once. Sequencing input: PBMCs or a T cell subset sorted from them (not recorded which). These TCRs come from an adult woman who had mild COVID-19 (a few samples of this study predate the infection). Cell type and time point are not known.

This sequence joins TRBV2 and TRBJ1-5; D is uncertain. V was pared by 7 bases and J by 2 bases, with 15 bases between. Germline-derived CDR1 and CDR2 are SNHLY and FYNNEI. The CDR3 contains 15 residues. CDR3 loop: CASKGSEMGNQPQHF. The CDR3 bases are TGTGCCAGCAAAGGATCAGAGATGGGCAATCAGCCCCAGCATTTT.

Here the CDR3 reads CASSLQGRQETQYF. DNA for the CDR3: TGCGCCAGCAGCCTACAGGGTCGACAGGAGACCCAGTACTTC. V and J are TRBV5-1 and TRBJ2-5; D is perhaps TRBD1 (6 bases). Germline V gene data show CDR1 as SGHRS and CDR2 as YFSETQ. The ends were cut back, 4 bases at V and 5 bases at J, with 15 bases in the middle. CDR3 length: 14 residues.

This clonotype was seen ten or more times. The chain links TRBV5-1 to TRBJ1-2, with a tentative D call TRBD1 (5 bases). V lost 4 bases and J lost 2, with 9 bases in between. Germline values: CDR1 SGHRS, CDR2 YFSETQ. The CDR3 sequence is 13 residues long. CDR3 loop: CASSLGLNYGYTF. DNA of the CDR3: TGCGCCAGCAGCCTGGGACTGAACTATGGCTACACCTTC.

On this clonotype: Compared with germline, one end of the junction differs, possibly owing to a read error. The CDR3 is CASSLRGSDYEQYF. The CDR3 nucleotides read TGTGCTAGCAGCTTAAGGGGATCAGACTACGAGCAGTACTTC. V is TRBV7-7 and J is TRBJ2-7, with D perhaps matching TRBD1 (5 bases). Germline CDR1 is SSHAT and CDR2 is FNYEAQ (reference sequence). CDR3 length: 14 amino acids.

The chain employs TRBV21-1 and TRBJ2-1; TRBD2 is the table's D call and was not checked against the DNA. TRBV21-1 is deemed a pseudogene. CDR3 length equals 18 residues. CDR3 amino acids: CASSKDHRGSGGPNEQFF. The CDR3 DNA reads TGTGCCAGCAGCAAAGACCATCGTGGTAGCGGGGGGCCGAATGAGCAGTTCTTC.

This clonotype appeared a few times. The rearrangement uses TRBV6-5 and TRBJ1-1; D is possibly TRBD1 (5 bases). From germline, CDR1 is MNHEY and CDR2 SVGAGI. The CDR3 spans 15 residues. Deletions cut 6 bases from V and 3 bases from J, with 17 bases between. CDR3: CASRSGGSGDTEAFF. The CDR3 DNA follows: TGTGCCAGCAGATCGGGAGGCTCGGGGGACACTGAAGCTTTCTTT.

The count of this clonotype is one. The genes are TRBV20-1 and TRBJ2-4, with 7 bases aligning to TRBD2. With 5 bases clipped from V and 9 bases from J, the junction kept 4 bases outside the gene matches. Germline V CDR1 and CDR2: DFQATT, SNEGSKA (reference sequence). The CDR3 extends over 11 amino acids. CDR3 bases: TGCAGTGCTCGCTGGGGGGGCATTCAGTACTTC. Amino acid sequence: CSARWGGIQYF.

In DNA, the CDR3 is TGTGCCACCAGTAACCTCGGGACAGGTGACACCGGGGAGCTGTTTTTT. Amino acid sequence: CATSNLGTGDTGELFF. This chain joins TRBV24-1 and TRBJ2-2, with 8 bases matching TRBD1. CDR1 is KGHDR and CDR2 is SFDVKD in the germline V gene. With V trimmed by 6 bases and J by 3 bases, 8 bases remained unmatched. CDR3 size: 16 residues.

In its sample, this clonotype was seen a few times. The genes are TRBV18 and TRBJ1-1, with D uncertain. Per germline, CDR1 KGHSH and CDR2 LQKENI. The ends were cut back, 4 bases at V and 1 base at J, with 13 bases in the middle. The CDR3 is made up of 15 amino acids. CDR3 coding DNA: TGTGCCAGCTCACGGGCGGACCTCGAGAACACTGAAGCTTTCTTT. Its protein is CASSRADLENTEAFF. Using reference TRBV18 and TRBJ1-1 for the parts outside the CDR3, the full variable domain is NAGVMQNPRHLVRRRGQEARLRCSPMKGHSHVYWYRQLPEEGLKFMVYLQKENIIDESGMPKERFSAEFPKEGPSILRIQQVVRGDSAAYFCASSRADLENTEAFFGQGTRLTVV.

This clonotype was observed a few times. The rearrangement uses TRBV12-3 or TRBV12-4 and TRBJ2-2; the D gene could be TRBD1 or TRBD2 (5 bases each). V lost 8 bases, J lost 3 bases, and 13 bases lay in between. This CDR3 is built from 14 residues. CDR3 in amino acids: CASYPSGHTGELFF. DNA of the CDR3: TGTGCCAGCTACCCTTCGGGGCACACCGGGGAGCTGTTTTTT.

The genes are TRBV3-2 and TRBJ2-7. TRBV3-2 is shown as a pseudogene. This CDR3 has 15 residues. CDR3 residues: CASSQDLGRSYEQYF. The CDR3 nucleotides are TGTGCCAGCAGCCAAGATCTTGGCAGATCCTACGAGCAGTACTTC.

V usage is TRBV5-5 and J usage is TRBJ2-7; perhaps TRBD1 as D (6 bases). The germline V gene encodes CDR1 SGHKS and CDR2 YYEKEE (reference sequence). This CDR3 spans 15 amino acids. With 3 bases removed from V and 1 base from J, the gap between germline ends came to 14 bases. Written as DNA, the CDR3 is TGTGCCAGCAGCTCACCCGGGACACAATCCTACGAGCAGTACTTC. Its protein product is CASSSPGTQSYEQYF.

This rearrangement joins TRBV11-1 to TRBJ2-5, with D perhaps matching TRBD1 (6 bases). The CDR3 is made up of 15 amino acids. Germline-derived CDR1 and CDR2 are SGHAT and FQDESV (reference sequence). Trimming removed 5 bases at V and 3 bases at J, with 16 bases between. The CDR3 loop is CASSQHGTGKETQYF. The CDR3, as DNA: TGTGCCAGCAGCCAACACGGTACAGGGAAAGAGACCCAGTACTTC.

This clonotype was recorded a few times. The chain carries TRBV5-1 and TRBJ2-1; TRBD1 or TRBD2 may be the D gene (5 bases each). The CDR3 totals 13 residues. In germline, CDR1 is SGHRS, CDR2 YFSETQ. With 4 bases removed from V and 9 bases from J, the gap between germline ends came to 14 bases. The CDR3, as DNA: TGCGCCAGCAGCCTCCGGGACCGGGGTGAGCAGTTCTTC. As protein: CASSLRDRGEQFF.

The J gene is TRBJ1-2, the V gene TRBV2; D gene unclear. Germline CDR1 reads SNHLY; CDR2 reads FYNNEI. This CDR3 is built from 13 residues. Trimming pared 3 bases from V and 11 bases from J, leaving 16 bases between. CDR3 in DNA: TGTGCCAGCAGTGAGCGCAGGCCGGAGTTTTACACCTTC. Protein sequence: CASSERRPEFYTF.

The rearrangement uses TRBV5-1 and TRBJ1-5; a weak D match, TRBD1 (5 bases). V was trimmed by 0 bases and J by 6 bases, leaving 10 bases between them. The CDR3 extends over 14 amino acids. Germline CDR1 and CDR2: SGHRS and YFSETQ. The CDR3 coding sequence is TGCGCCAGCAGCTTGGTAGGGGACGGTCAGCCCCAGCATTTT. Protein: CASSLVGDGQPQHF.

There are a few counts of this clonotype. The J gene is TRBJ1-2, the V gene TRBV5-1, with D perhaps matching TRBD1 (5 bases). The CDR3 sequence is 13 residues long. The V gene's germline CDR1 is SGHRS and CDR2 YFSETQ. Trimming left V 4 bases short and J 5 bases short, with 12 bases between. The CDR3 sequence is CASSGGTVYGYTF. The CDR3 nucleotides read TGCGCCAGCAGCGGCGGGACTGTGTATGGCTACACCTTC.

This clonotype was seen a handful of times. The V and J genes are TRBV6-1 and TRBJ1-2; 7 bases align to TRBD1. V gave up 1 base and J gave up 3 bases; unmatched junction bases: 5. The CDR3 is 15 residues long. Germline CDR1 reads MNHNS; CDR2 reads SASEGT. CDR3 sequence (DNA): TGTGCCAGCAGTGAAGTTCCAGGGGGGTACTATGGCTACACCTTC. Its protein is CASSEVPGGYYGYTF.

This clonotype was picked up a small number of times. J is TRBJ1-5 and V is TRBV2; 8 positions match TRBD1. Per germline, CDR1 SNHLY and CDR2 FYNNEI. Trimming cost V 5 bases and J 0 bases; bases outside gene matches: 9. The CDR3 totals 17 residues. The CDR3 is CASSLDRAGGSNQPQHF. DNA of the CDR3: TGTGCCAGCAGTTTGGACAGGGCGGGAGGTAGCAATCAGCCCCAGCATTTT.

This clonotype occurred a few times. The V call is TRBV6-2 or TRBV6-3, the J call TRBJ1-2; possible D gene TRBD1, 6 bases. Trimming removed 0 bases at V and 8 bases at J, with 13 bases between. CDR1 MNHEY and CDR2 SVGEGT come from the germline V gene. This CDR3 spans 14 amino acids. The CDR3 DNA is TGTGCCAGCAGTTACTCCGGGACAACGGGAGGCTACACCTTC. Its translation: CASSYSGTTGGYTF.

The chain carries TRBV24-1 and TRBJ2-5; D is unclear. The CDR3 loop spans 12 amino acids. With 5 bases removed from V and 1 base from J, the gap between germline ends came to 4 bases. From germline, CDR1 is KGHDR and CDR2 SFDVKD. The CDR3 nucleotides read TGTGCCACCAGTGGCTTCCAAGAGACCCAGTACTTC. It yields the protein CATSGFQETQYF.

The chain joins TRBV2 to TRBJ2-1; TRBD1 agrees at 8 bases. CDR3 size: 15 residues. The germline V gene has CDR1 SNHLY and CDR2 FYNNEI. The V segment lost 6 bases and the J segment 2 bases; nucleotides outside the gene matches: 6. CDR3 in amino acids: CASRFDRGTYNEQFF. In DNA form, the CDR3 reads TGTGCCAGCAGATTTGACAGGGGAACCTACAATGAGCAGTTCTTC.